The TCR beta chain described here comes from a study of blood T cell repertoires in COVID-19. Study as a whole: The samples span acute and convalescent COVID-19 from the United States, Italy and Spain. The cDNA or gDNA used as material had been derived from T cells, B-cell-depleted T cells, or PBMCs.

Only in-frame clones appear in the TCRdb table, and some are missing; sequencing was by immunoSEQ multiplex PCR. The sample yields 140,000 or so clones, about 86% seen once. With 3 bases clipped from V and 3 bases from J, the junction kept 3 bases outside the gene matches. The CDR3 is 14 amino acids. The V gene's germline CDR1 is SNHLY and CDR2 FYNNEI. Material: peripheral blood. The clonotype comes from an elderly woman with acute or convalescent COVID-19. V gene TRBV2 combines with J gene TRBJ2-7, with 9 bases aligning to TRBD1. In DNA, the CDR3 is TGTGCCAGCAGTGATCCGGGACAGGGCTACGAGCAGTACTTC. Its translation: CASSDPGQGYEQYF.